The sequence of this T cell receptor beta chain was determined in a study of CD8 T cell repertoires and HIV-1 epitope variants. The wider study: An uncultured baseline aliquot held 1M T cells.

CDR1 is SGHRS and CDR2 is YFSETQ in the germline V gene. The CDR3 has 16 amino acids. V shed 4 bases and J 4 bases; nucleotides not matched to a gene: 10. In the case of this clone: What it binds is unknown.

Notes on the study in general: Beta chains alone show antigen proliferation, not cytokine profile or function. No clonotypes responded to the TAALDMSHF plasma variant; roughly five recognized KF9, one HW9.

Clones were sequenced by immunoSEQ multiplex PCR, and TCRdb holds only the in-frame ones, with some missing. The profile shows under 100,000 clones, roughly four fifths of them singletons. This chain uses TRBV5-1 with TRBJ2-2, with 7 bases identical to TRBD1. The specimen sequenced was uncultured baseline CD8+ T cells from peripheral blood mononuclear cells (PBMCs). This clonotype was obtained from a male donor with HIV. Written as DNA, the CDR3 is TGCGCCAGCAGCCCACAGGGGACCTTGGGCACCGGGGAGCTGTTTTTT. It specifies CASSPQGTLGTGELFF.